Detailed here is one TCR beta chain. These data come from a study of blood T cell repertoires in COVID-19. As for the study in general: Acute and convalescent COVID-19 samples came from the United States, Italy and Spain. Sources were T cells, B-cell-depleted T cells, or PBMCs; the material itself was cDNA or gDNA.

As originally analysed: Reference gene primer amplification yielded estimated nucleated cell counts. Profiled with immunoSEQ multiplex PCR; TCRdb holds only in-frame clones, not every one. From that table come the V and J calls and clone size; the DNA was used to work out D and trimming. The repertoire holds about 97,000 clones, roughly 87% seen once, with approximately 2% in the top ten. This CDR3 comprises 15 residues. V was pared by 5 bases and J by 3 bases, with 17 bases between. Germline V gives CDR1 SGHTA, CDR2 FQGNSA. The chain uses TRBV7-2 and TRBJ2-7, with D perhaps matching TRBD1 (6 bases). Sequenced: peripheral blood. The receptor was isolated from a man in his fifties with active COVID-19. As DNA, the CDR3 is TGTGCCAGCAGCCCTCGGGTGGGGGCAAACTACGAGCAGTACTTC. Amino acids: CASSPRVGANYEQYF.